The clone carrying this TCR beta chain was found many times. No antigen is known for it. This entry comes from a study of T cells in Graves' hyperthyroidism and ophthalmopathy. Graves' hyperthyroidism showing no ophthalmopathy progression within 18 months was considered stable. A patient was excluded if there was uncontrolled infection, other autoimmune disease, pregnancy or lactation. Extraction of PBMCs used roughly 9.4 ml of fresh peripheral blood. This CDR3 contains 13 residues. Germline V CDR1 and CDR2: DFQATT, SNEGSKA (reference sequence). The germline V and J ends were trimmed by 3 bases and 2 bases, with 11 bases remaining between them. Template material for amplifying TCR beta CDR3 regions consisted of RNA transcripts. The HTBI primer set served for first-round RT-PCR of the TCR CDR3. Using its own MiXCR run on the multiplex PCR reads, TCRdb lists one record per CDR3 protein. The sample lists about 210,000 distinct CDR3 sequences, about 15% occurring once.

Study conclusions and caveats: The model's output predicted ophthalmopathy at a median of roughly seven months prior to onset.

The chain uses TRBV20-1 and TRBJ2-7; D may be TRBD2 (5 bases). The specimen sequenced was blood. The sequence derives from a man in his forties or fifties with Graves' hyperthyroidism. The CDR3: CSASQRETYEQYF. CDR3 bases: TGCAGTGCTAGCCAGAGGGAGACCTACGAGCAGTACTTC.